What follows are 26 T cell receptor beta chains derived from one specimen sequenced in a study of shared clonotypes between healthy human individuals (dated by TCRdb to between 2020 and 2021). For the CD8 naive samples, CD45RO-negative cells were positively selected for CCR7, yielding a CD45RA+CCR7+ population from which TemRA cells were excluded. Libraries were made using the immunoSEQ multiplex PCR assay. TCRdb took this table from immuneACCESS and kept in-frame rearrangements with V and J called. Such tables lack part of the clones; where checked against another copy, unresolved V genes explain under half of the gap, and the rest is unexplained. The sample records more than 600,000 clones, roughly 94% of which are singletons. The ten largest clones represent about a quarter of the sample. The sequencing input was naive CD8+ T cells sorted from blood. Explained via the paper, the cell subset or site label denotes: CD45RA+CCR7+. These receptors came from a young man in good health.

The gene calls are TRBV19 and TRBJ2-7; D may be TRBD1 or TRBD2 (5 bases each). The germline gives CDR1 LNHDA, CDR2 SQIVND (reference sequence). The CDR3 contains 13 residues. V was clipped by 6 bases and J by 2 bases, with 11 bases between them. The CDR3 reads CASRMGPPYEQYF. CDR3 DNA: TGTGCCAGTAGAATGGGACCGCCCTACGAGCAGTACTTC.

The chain recombines TRBV5-4 with TRBJ2-3; D may be TRBD1 (5 bases). CDR1 and CDR2 from the germline V gene are SGHNT and YYREEE (reference sequence). V shed 1 base and J shed 1 base, with 10 bases lying between them. The CDR3 is made up of 15 amino acids. CDR3 sequence (DNA): TGTGCCAGCAGCTTGTTTCTAGGGGGCACAGATACGCAGTATTTT. As protein: CASSLFLGGTDTQYF.

The V call is TRBV6-4, the J call TRBJ2-1; a possible D gene is TRBD2 (6 bases). The germline V and J ends were trimmed by 0 bases and 0 bases, with 12 bases remaining between them. The CDR3 loop spans 17 amino acids. Germline lookup yields CDR1 MRHNA and CDR2 SNTAGT. CDR3 in amino acids: CASSDSFAGSSYNEQFF. CDR3 coding DNA: TGTGCCAGCAGTGACTCGTTCGCCGGGAGCTCCTACAATGAGCAGTTCTTC.

The chain employs TRBV5-6 and TRBJ1-5; 7 bases agree with TRBD1. The CDR3 length is 17 residues. V lost 4 bases and J lost 3; bases outside the gene matches: 13. Germline V gives CDR1 SGHDT, CDR2 YYEEEE. The CDR3 loop reads CASSQRVQGGPNQPQHF. The CDR3 DNA is TGTGCCAGCAGCCAGCGGGTCCAGGGGGGACCCAATCAGCCCCAGCATTTT.

This clone was observed a single time. The chain has TRBV28 and TRBJ1-1; D is perhaps TRBD1 (6 bases). This CDR3 comprises 15 residues. The germline CDR1 and CDR2 sequences are MDHEN and SYDVKM. V dropped 6 bases and J dropped 0 bases, with 14 bases sitting between them. CDR3 loop: CASSYDRSMNTEAFF. The CDR3 DNA follows: TGTGCCAGCAGCTACGACAGGAGCATGAACACTGAAGCTTTCTTT.

The chain couples TRBV19 to TRBJ1-3; maybe TRBD1 (5 bases). CDR1 is LNHDA and CDR2 is SQIVND in the germline V gene (reference sequence). With 5 bases removed from V and 8 bases from J, the gap between germline ends came to 22 bases. The CDR3 loop spans 16 amino acids. CDR3 coding DNA: TGTGCCAGTAGTGCTTACCGGGACCTGGGTGAGGACACCATATATTTT. This translates into CASSAYRDLGEDTIYF. The whole variable domain, remainder taken from reference TRBV19 and TRBJ1-3, is DGGITQSPKYLFRKEGQNVTLSCEQNLNHDAMYWYRQDPGQGLRLIYYSQIVNDFQKGDIAEGYSVSREKKESFPLTVTSAQKNPTAFYLCASSAYRDLGEDTIYFGEGSWLTVV.

This chain uses TRBV4-1 with TRBJ1-1, with D uncertain. The V end was cut by 3 bases, the J end by 5 bases, with 16 bases between. This CDR3 has 15 residues. Germline CDR1 and CDR2: MGHRA and YSYEKL. CDR3 coding DNA: TGCGCCAGCAGCCAGGGGATCAATGTAAGGACTGAAGCTTTCTTT. Protein sequence: CASSQGINVRTEAFF.

The V call is TRBV2, the J call TRBJ2-7, with D perhaps TRBD2 (6 bases). CDR1 and CDR2 (germline): SNHLY, FYNNEI. The V end was cut by 3 bases, the J end by 2 bases, with 11 bases between. The CDR3 has 14 residues. The chain's CDR3 is CASSEGGGPYEQYF. In DNA form, the CDR3 reads TGTGCCAGCAGTGAGGGGGGTGGACCCTACGAGCAGTACTTC.

The rearrangement joins TRBV5-4 to TRBJ2-2; the D gene is possibly TRBD2 (6 bases). The CDR3 is 14 amino acids. The V and J ends lost 5 bases and 4 bases respectively, with 12 bases between them. Germline loops: CDR1 SGHNT, CDR2 YYREEE (reference sequence). CDR3 protein: CASSSGPTTGELFF. In nucleotides, the CDR3 is TGTGCCAGCAGTAGCGGACCTACCACCGGGGAGCTGTTTTTT. The whole variable domain, remainder taken from reference TRBV5-4 and TRBJ2-2, is ETGVTQSPTHLIKTRGQQVTLRCSSQSGHNTVSWYQQALGQGPQFIFQYYREEENGRGNFPPRFSGLQFPNYSSELNVNALELDDSALYLCASSSGPTTGELFFGEGSRLTVL.

This sequence joins TRBV5-4 and TRBJ2-7; D is possibly TRBD2 (5 bases). V was cut by 2 bases and J by 5 bases, with 5 bases left in between. The germline CDR1 and CDR2 sequences are SGHNT and YYREEE (reference sequence). The CDR3 consists of 11 residues. This CDR3 is CASSFSDEQYF. The CDR3 bases are TGTGCCAGCAGCTTTAGCGACGAGCAGTACTTC.

The CDR3, as DNA: TGTGCCAGCAACGCCCTCGAGGGTTGGTCCCAGCATTTT. Translating it yields CASNALEGWSQHF. The chain couples TRBV7-9 to TRBJ1-5, with unresolved D. Germline V gene data show CDR1 as SEHNR and CDR2 as FQNEAQ (reference sequence). The CDR3 loop spans 13 amino acids. V lost 7 bases to trimming and J lost 11 bases, with 18 bases between them. Full variable domain (remainder filled in from reference TRBV7-9 and TRBJ1-5): DTGVSQNPRHKITKRGQNVTFRCDPISEHNRLYWYRQTLGQGPEFLTYFQNEAQLEKSRLLSDRFSAERPKGSFSTLEIQRTEQGDSAMYLCASNALEGWSQHFGDGTRLSIL.

The V call is TRBV7-6, the J call TRBJ1-5; D may be TRBD1 (5 bases). This CDR3 region has 14 residues. CDR1 and CDR2 (germline): SGHVS, FNYEAQ. V was trimmed by 3 bases and J by 3 bases, leaving 9 bases between them. As DNA, the CDR3 is TGTGCCAGCAGCTTGGGGGGGTACAATCAGCCCCAGCATTTT. It codes for CASSLGGYNQPQHF.

The chain combines TRBV29-1 with TRBJ2-7; 7 nucleotides align to TRBD1. Germline lookup yields CDR1 SQVTM and CDR2 ANQGSEA. With 3 bases clipped from V and 0 bases from J, the junction kept 8 bases outside the gene matches. CDR3 length: 15 amino acids. CDR3 bases: TGCAGCGTTGAGGGTGAGGGACAGTCCTCCTACGAGCAGTACTTC. Its translation: CSVEGEGQSSYEQYF.

The chain has TRBV7-7 and TRBJ2-2, with 7 bases aligning to TRBD2. CDR3 length: 21 residues. CDR1 is SSHAT, CDR2 FNYEAQ, per germline (reference sequence). V lost 1 base and J lost 3; bases outside the gene matches: 20. In DNA, the CDR3 is TGTGCCAGCAGCTTAGGGGTTTACCGGGACTATACGGCCGGCGACACCGGGGAGCTGTTTTTT. Translation gives CASSLGVYRDYTAGDTGELFF. Full variable domain (remainder filled in from reference TRBV7-7 and TRBJ2-2): GAGVSQSPRYKVTKRGQDVTLRCDPISSHATLYWYQQALGQGPEFLTYFNYEAQPDKSGLPSDRFSAERPEGSISTLTIQRTEQRDSAMYRCASSLGVYRDYTAGDTGELFFGEGSRLTVL.

The gene calls are TRBV7-8 and TRBJ2-3; D ambiguous. V was trimmed by 1 base and J by 0 bases, leaving 11 bases between them. From germline, CDR1 is SGHVS and CDR2 FQNEAQ. This CDR3 region has 16 residues. CDR3: CASSLVVIPSTDTQYF. The CDR3 nucleotides are TGTGCCAGCAGCTTAGTGGTCATCCCTAGCACAGATACGCAGTATTTT.

The chain recombines TRBV4-1 with TRBJ2-3, with TRBD2 matching 8 bases. The V gene's germline CDR1 is MGHRA and CDR2 YSYEKL. V lost 7 bases and J lost 0; bases outside the gene matches: 3. This CDR3 region has 14 residues. CDR3 DNA: TGCGCCAGCACGACTAGCGAGAGCACAGATACGCAGTATTTT. Translated: CASTTSESTDTQYF.

This chain links TRBV27 with TRBJ2-1; TRBD2 matches at 7 bases. The junction had 11 bases not matched to a gene; V was cut back by 11 bases and J by 1 base. The CDR3 is made up of 15 amino acids. Germline lookup yields CDR1 MNHEY and CDR2 SMNVEV (reference sequence). CDR3 region: CAARPAGVSYNEQFF. Here the CDR3 DNA reads TGTGCCGCCCGGCCGGCGGGAGTTTCCTACAATGAGCAGTTCTTC.

V usage is TRBV7-2 and J usage is TRBJ2-1; perhaps TRBD1 as D (5 bases). Between the trimmed V and J ends, which lost 8 bases and 1 base, there was a span of 12 bases. This CDR3 has 14 amino acids. The germline V gene encodes CDR1 SGHTA and CDR2 FQGNSA. The CDR3, as DNA: TGTGCCAGCCTTCTGGACACTTCCTACAATGAGCAGTTCTTC. It yields the protein CASLLDTSYNEQFF.

V and J are TRBV27 and TRBJ2-5; D is undetermined. The V and J ends lost 5 bases and 5 bases respectively, with 15 bases between them. Germline V CDR1 and CDR2: MNHEY, SMNVEV (reference sequence). CDR3 length equals 14 residues. The CDR3 DNA follows: TGTGCCAGCAGTCCGACAATACCGCGGGAGACCCAGTACTTC. Translation gives CASSPTIPRETQYF.

Note on this clone: The same CDR3 arises from other DNA sequences in this sample as well. V is TRBV7-9 and J is TRBJ2-1; possibly TRBD1 or TRBD2 for D (5 bases each). The length of the CDR3 is 13 residues. Trimming cost V 5 bases and J 5 bases, with 10 bases left between them. CDR1 and CDR2 (germline): SEHNR, FQNEAQ (reference sequence). The CDR3 nucleotides are TGTGCCAGCAGCCTAGTGGGGGACAATGAGCAGTTCTTC. Translation: CASSLVGDNEQFF.

This clone was counted a single time. Here the CDR3 reads CATRMGAGLEQYF. In nucleotides, the CDR3 is TGTGCCACCAGGATGGGGGCTGGCCTTGAGCAGTACTTC. The chain carries TRBV6-5 and TRBJ2-7, with D maybe TRBD1 (6 bases). The CDR3 covers 13 residues. V lost 10 bases and J 7 bases, leaving 20 bases between the germline ends. Germline CDR1 reads MNHEY; CDR2 reads SVGAGI.

V and J are TRBV7-2 and TRBJ2-3; 13 bases align to TRBD2. The ends lost 0 bases at V and 0 bases at J; junction bases unmatched: 6. The germline V gene encodes CDR1 SGHTA and CDR2 FQGNSA. The CDR3 runs to 19 residues. CDR3 nucleotide sequence: TGTGCCAGCAGCTTAGCGCGACTAGCGGGAGGACTGAGCACAGATACGCAGTATTTT. As protein: CASSLARLAGGLSTDTQYF.

The chain is built from TRBV10-2 and TRBJ1-1; D not resolved. Germline V gene sequence: CDR1 WSHSY, CDR2 SAAADI. The CDR3 contains 13 residues. Trimming took 0 bases from V and 9 from J, leaving 11 bases between them. The DNA for the CDR3 is TGCGCCAGCAGTGAGTCGGGAGCGGCTCAAGCTTTCTTT. It encodes CASSESGAAQAFF.

The rearrangement uses TRBV11-3 and TRBJ2-7, with unresolved D. CDR3 length equals 13 residues. The V and J ends lost 1 base and 4 bases respectively, with 8 bases between them. Germline V gene lookup returns CDR1 SGHNT and CDR2 YENEEA. This chain's CDR3 is CASSLGHGYEQYF. The CDR3, as DNA: TGTGCCAGCAGCTTAGGCCACGGTTACGAGCAGTACTTC.

V usage is TRBV11-2 and J usage is TRBJ2-7, with D hard to call. This CDR3 region has 13 residues. Per the germline V gene, CDR1 is SGHAT and CDR2 is FQNNGV. V was shortened by 4 bases and J by 1 base, with 8 bases between the two germline ends. In DNA form, the CDR3 reads TGTGCCAGCAGCTACCGCTTATCCTACGAGCAGTACTTC. Encoded protein: CASSYRLSYEQYF.

Details on this clone: Its ends do not fully match the called genes, so a read error is possible. This chain uses TRBV9 with TRBJ2-3; D remains unclear. This CDR3 region has 9 residues. CDR1 SGDLS and CDR2 YYNGEE come from the germline V gene. CDR3 DNA: TGTGCCAGCACACCCCGTCAGGATTTT. It encodes CASTPRQDF.